The rows below give T cell receptor beta chains drawn from one sample of a study of blood T cell repertoires in COVID-19. Profiled with immunoSEQ multiplex PCR; TCRdb holds only in-frame clones, not every one. The sample consists of 400,000 or so clones, 70% to 90% of them appearing once. Input material: peripheral blood. The receptors were gathered from a man aged 18 to 30 with COVID-19, enrolled during active disease. The CDR3 runs from the conserved cysteine through the conserved F or W.

cdr3_aa	v_call	j_call
CASSSSQGSYEQYF	TRBV11-2	TRBJ2-7
CASSPNRAYEQYF	TRBV5-4	TRBJ2-7
CAGRQGVNPLHF	TRBV6-5	TRBJ1-6
CASGLEPGQGVNEQYF	TRBV12-5	TRBJ2-7
CAWSGGQRQPQHF	TRBV30	TRBJ1-5
CASSEETEFNYGYTF	TRBV2	TRBJ1-2
CASRLLSHNEQFF	TRBV2	TRBJ2-1
CASSQEGTGGHEQYF	TRBV4-1	TRBJ2-7
CASSLPFLDRESDGYTF	TRBV7-9	TRBJ1-2
CASSPQWEPITDTQYF	TRBV18	TRBJ2-3
CASSPRPVFGQGTYNEQFF	TRBV18	TRBJ2-1
CASSLARGYGYTF	TRBV3-1/TRBV3-2	TRBJ1-2
CASSGGTDSFF	TRBV4-1	TRBJ1-1
CASRRSTGATETQYF	TRBV2	TRBJ2-5
CASSLLTGYSYNEQFF	TRBV7-9	TRBJ2-1
CARGLEGPEQYF	TRBV5-4	TRBJ2-7
CASSRRTGKLYGYTF	TRBV18	TRBJ1-2
CASSVDTSYEQYF	TRBV7-9	TRBJ2-7
CASSRIGLAGRTGELFF	TRBV6-2/TRBV6-3	TRBJ2-2
CASSTGTGDGYTF	TRBV19	TRBJ1-2
CASSRNRGSQDTQYF	TRBV4-1	TRBJ2-3
CASSLGRTAEQYF	TRBV14	TRBJ2-7
CASSIRQGANTGELFF	TRBV19	TRBJ2-2
CASSQETVTDTQYF	TRBV3-1/TRBV3-2	TRBJ2-3
CASSYGGPRYNSPLHF	TRBV6-5	TRBJ1-6
CASRDDSYEQYF	TRBV2	TRBJ2-7
CASRVRQGGTEAFF	TRBV19	TRBJ1-1
CASTQGVSTEAFF	TRBV6-5	TRBJ1-1
CASEGGGGQPQHF	TRBV6-5	TRBJ1-5
CASSSSYGTGNYEQYF	TRBV11-2	TRBJ2-7
CASSHAGEQFF	TRBV5-1	TRBJ2-1
CASSQDPGSGRLTDTQYF	TRBV4-1	TRBJ2-3
CASIFRDSNEQFF	TRBV2	TRBJ2-1
CASSLSGGRNTEAFF	TRBV7-7	TRBJ1-1
CASLAGGLSSDEQFF	TRBV5-4	TRBJ2-1
CASSRRDTEQKLFF	TRBV11-3	TRBJ1-4
CASSQHLSTSTDTQYF	TRBV3-1/TRBV3-2	TRBJ2-3
CASSLVVMGGYNEQFF	TRBV5-1	TRBJ2-1
CASSSNPGQGFGYTF	TRBV5-1	TRBJ1-2
CASSLKPTTEAFF	TRBV13	TRBJ1-1
CASSLGRGGYEQYF	TRBV7-9	TRBJ2-7
CASSPGVRFSDTQYF	TRBV5-1	TRBJ2-3
CASSQEMSGYYEQYF	TRBV14	TRBJ2-7
CASTPRTDGYGYTF	TRBV3-1/TRBV3-2	TRBJ1-2
CASSRESGSYNEQFF	TRBV5-4	TRBJ2-1
CSASPQGRDQPQHF	TRBV20-1	TRBJ1-5
CASSLAGGRGSYNEQFF	TRBV7-2	TRBJ2-1
CASSIGQFNQPQHF	TRBV27	TRBJ1-5
CASSLGQGGGYTF	TRBV7-3	TRBJ1-2
CASSLGTSGPPDEQFF	TRBV3-1/TRBV3-2	TRBJ2-1
CASSPDSVGEQYF	TRBV19	TRBJ2-7
CASSSPDRGEYEQYF	TRBV7-8	TRBJ2-7
CASSPGQPSYEQYF	TRBV5-1	TRBJ2-7
CASSLSLDRTAEAFF	TRBV11-2	TRBJ1-1